A selection of T cell receptor beta chains follows, all from one sample in a study of Graves' ophthalmopathy and Graves' hyperthyroidism. TCRdb redid the calling of the multiplex PCR reads with MiXCR, one entry per CDR3 protein. The sample has 300,000 to 450,000 distinct CDR3 sequences; about a sixth are singletons. Specimen: peripheral blood. Receptors were obtained from an adult woman with stable Graves' hyperthyroidism. Both conserved end residues are part of each CDR3. A D gene is named only where the DNA matches it firmly. Expanded clones are given a class, and other clones once, few, many or no size at all.

D	V	J	size	CDR3	DNA
TRBD1	TRBV28	TRBJ1-2	.	CASSLSDRFNYGYTF	TGTGCCAGCAGTTTATCGGACAGGTTTAACTATGGCTATACCTTC
TRBD1	TRBV11-2	TRBJ1-3	many	CASSLDGTGTGAGNTIYF	TGTGCCAGCAGCTTAGACGGAACCGGGACAGGGGCCGGAAACACCATATATTTT
.	TRBV28	TRBJ1-6	many	CASSFDVLGPLHF	TGTGCCAGCAGTTTTGACGTATTGGGACCCCTCCACTTT
TRBD1	TRBV6-1	TRBJ2-5	.	CASSPTGQASQETQYF	TGTGCCAGCAGTCCGACAGGGCAGGCATCCCAAGAGACCCAGTACTTC
.	TRBV12-3/TRBV12-4	TRBJ2-7	many	CASSFGTPHEQYF	TGTGCCAGCAGTTTCGGTACCCCCCACGAGCAGTACTTC
TRBD1	TRBV2	TRBJ1-1	many	CASSEQGAIANTEAFF	TGTGCCAGCAGTGAACAGGGGGCGATAGCGAACACTGAAGCTTTCTTT
.	TRBV28	TRBJ1-5	many	CASSLDSNQPQHF	TGTGCCAGCAGCTTGGACAGCAATCAGCCCCAGCATTTT
TRBD2	TRBV5-8	TRBJ2-3	few	CASSGLAGIDTQYF	TGTGCCAGCAGCGGACTAGCGGGGATAGATACGCAGTATTTT
.	TRBV28	TRBJ2-2	many	CASSQPLGGSRRQDGELFF	TGTGCCAGCAGCCAACCTCTGGGGGGCTCGAGACGGCAGGACGGGGAGCTGTTTTTT
.	TRBV6-5	TRBJ1-5	many	CASRGASGQPQHF	TGTGCCAGCAGAGGGGCGTCAGGTCAGCCCCAGCATTTT
.	TRBV4-1	TRBJ1-1	many	CASSLPVVNTEAFF	TGCGCCAGCAGCCTGCCGGTGGTGAACACTGAAGCTTTCTTT
TRBD1	TRBV12-3/TRBV12-4	TRBJ2-2	.	CASSWGTAGTGELFF	TGTGCCAGCAGCTGGGGGACAGCCGGCACCGGGGAGCTGTTTTTT
.	TRBV30	TRBJ1-5	few	CAWSGGYSDTQPQHF	TGTGCCTGGAGTGGGGGATATAGTGACACTCAGCCCCAGCATTTT
.	TRBV20-1	TRBJ2-2	many	CSASNGQKGTGELFF	TGCAGTGCTAGCAACGGGCAAAAAGGCACCGGGGAGCTGTTTTTT
.	TRBV11-2	TRBJ2-7	few	CASSFYDGYEQYF	TGTGCCAGCAGCTTTTATGATGGCTACGAGCAGTACTTC
TRBD1	TRBV28	TRBJ2-4	many	CASSDRDSNIQYF	TGTGCCAGCAGTGACCGGGACAGCAACATTCAGTACTTC
.	TRBV19	TRBJ1-2	once	CATEGRNYGYTF	TGTGCCACCGAGGGCAGGAACTATGGCTACACCTTC
.	TRBV12-3/TRBV12-4	TRBJ1-5	many	CASLSGVRNQPQHF	TGTGCCAGTCTTTCAGGGGTGCGCAATCAGCCCCAGCATTTT
.	TRBV4-1	TRBJ1-5	many	CASSQDGGYQPQHF	TGCGCCAGCAGCCAAGATGGGGGTTATCAGCCCCAGCATTTT
.	TRBV5-5	TRBJ2-4	many	CASSLLLDTNIQYF	TGTGCCAGCAGCTTGTTATTAGATACAAACATTCAGTACTTC
.	TRBV11-2	TRBJ2-3	few	CASSLGGDTDTQYF	TGTGCCAGCAGCTTAGGTGGGGACACAGATACGCAGTATTTT
TRBD1	TRBV7-8	TRBJ2-5	.	CASRQTGPETQYF	TGTGCCAGCAGACAGACAGGGCCGGAGACCCAGTACTTC
TRBD1	TRBV10-3	TRBJ1-1	many	CAISDLRTGGNTEAFF	TGTGCCATCAGTGACCTGAGGACAGGGGGGAACACTGAAGCTTTCTTT
.	TRBV5-1	TRBJ2-7	many	CASSLGQSIDEQYF	TGCGCCAGCAGCTTAGGACAGAGCATAGACGAGCAGTACTTC
TRBD1	TRBV10-1	TRBJ1-5	many	CASSGQGAPSNQPQHF	TGCGCCAGCAGCGGACAGGGGGCTCCTAGCAATCAGCCCCAGCATTTT
.	TRBV28	TRBJ2-7	many	CASSLSGSIEQYF	TGTGCCAGCAGTTTATCGGGGAGTATCGAGCAGTACTTC
TRBD2	TRBV6-6	TRBJ2-7	many	CASRFSGRDYEQYF	TGTGCCAGCAGATTTAGCGGGAGGGACTACGAGCAGTACTTC
TRBD2	TRBV30	TRBJ2-2	many	CASGPRAGVAGELFF	TGTGCCTCAGGCCCTAGGGCGGGAGTGGCCGGGGAGCTGTTTTTT
TRBD2	TRBV18	TRBJ2-7	few	CASSLAGGKDYEQYF	TGTGCCAGCTCACTAGCGGGAGGGAAGGACTACGAGCAGTACTTC
TRBD1	TRBV30	TRBJ1-1	many	CAWSSDRSGAFF	TGTGCCTGGAGTTCGGACAGGAGCGGAGCTTTCTTT
.	TRBV12-3/TRBV12-4	TRBJ1-2	.	CASSSGRSGYTF	TGTGCCAGCAGTTCCGGGCGGAGTGGCTACACCTTC
.	TRBV5-6	TRBJ1-5	many	CASSLGPTASNQPQHF	TGTGCCAGCAGCCTAGGACCCACGGCCAGCAATCAGCCCCAGCATTTT
TRBD1	TRBV29-1	TRBJ2-5	many	CSGTGVQRGTQYF	TGCAGCGGCACAGGGGTTCAGCGCGGGACCCAGTACTTC
.	TRBV9	TRBJ1-3	few	CASSATGASGNTIYF	TGTGCCAGCAGCGCGACCGGGGCTTCTGGAAACACCATATATTTT
.	TRBV12-3/TRBV12-4	TRBJ2-5	.	CASKRVLSETQYF	TGTGCCAGCAAACGGGTACTATCGGAGACCCAGTACTTC
TRBD1	TRBV7-9	TRBJ1-6	many	CASSLAKPGQGDSPLHF	TGTGCCAGCAGCTTAGCTAAGCCGGGACAGGGTGATTCACCCCTCCACTTT
.	TRBV19	TRBJ2-6	many	CATRQSFDSTGANVLTF	TGTGCCACCCGACAGTCGTTCGACTCGACTGGGGCCAACGTCCTGACTTTC
TRBD2	TRBV27	TRBJ2-1	many	CASSLSTSPYNEQFF	TGTGCCAGCAGTTTATCGACTAGCCCCTACAATGAGCAGTTCTTC
.	TRBV12-3/TRBV12-4	TRBJ2-2	.	CASSSLPGELCF	TGTGCCAGCAGTTCGCTACCCGGGGAGCTGTGTTTT
TRBD2	TRBV7-2	TRBJ2-7	many	CASSLAELAGVGEQYF	TGTGCCAGCAGCTTAGCGGAACTAGCGGGAGTAGGTGAGCAGTACTTC
.	TRBV12-3/TRBV12-4	TRBJ1-5	.	CASSPYREDQPQHF	TGTGCCAGCAGCCCATATAGGGAAGATCAGCCCCAGCATTTT
.	TRBV19	TRBJ2-7	many	CASSTPGDLYEQYF	TGTGCCAGTAGTACCCCCGGGGACCTCTACGAGCAGTACTTC
TRBD1	TRBV12-3/TRBV12-4	TRBJ1-1	many	CASSLTGQGNTEAFF	TGTGCCAGCAGTTTAACGGGACAGGGGAACACTGAAGCTTTCTTT
TRBD2	TRBV6-5	TRBJ2-7	many	CASSYSSAGGTYEQYF	TGTGCCAGCAGTTACTCGTCGGCGGGAGGGACCTACGAGCAGTACTTC
.	TRBV9	TRBJ2-7	many	CASSPPPGTDNYYEQYF	TGTGCCAGCAGCCCTCCACCCGGGACGGATAATTACTACGAGCAGTACTTC
.	TRBV6-5	TRBJ2-7	many	CASMGAYEQYF	TGTGCCAGCATGGGGGCGTACGAGCAGTACTTC
TRBD1	TRBV20-1	TRBJ2-2	.	CSARSIDRGRTGELCF	TGCAGTGCTAGATCCATCGACAGGGGAAGAACCGGGGAGCTGTGTTTT
TRBD2	TRBV20-1	TRBJ2-5	.	CSARDAGGGRETQYF	TGCAGTGCTAGAGATGCGGGGGGAGGGAGGGAGACCCAGTACTTC
TRBD2	TRBV15	TRBJ2-5	many	CATSIRGGGETQYF	TGTGCCACCAGCATACGGGGGGGAGGAGAGACCCAGTACTTC
.	TRBV2	TRBJ2-2	many	CASRPGQGKVSGELFF	TGTGCCAGCAGGCCTGGGCAGGGAAAGGTCTCCGGGGAGCTGTTTTTT
.	TRBV28	TRBJ1-1	many	CASRTRDGQREAFF	TGTGCCAGCAGAACCAGGGACGGTCAGCGAGAGGCTTTCTTT
.	TRBV7-8	TRBJ2-7	many	CASSSGWHHEQYF	TGTGCCAGCAGCTCGGGCTGGCACCACGAGCAGTACTTC
TRBD1	TRBV19	TRBJ2-6	many	CASSIGLGQKKNSGANVLTF	TGTGCCAGTAGCATCGGACTGGGACAGAAGAAAAACTCTGGGGCCAACGTCCTGACTTTC
.	TRBV28	TRBJ2-5	many	CASSLTHQETQYF	TGTGCCAGCAGTCTGACACATCAAGAGACCCAGTACTTC
.	TRBV10-3	TRBJ2-5	many	CAISVDKTQYF	TGTGCCATCAGTGTGGACAAGACGCAGTACTTC
.	TRBV12-3/TRBV12-4	TRBJ2-5	many	CASSFSKETQYF	TGTGCCAGCAGTTTTAGTAAAGAGACCCAGTACTTC
TRBD1	TRBV28	TRBJ2-1	many	CASRPTGVGWDEQFF	TGTGCCAGCAGGCCGACAGGGGTGGGGTGGGATGAGCAGTTCTTC